This T cell receptor (beta chain) is from a study of T cell repertoires in cytomegalovirus infection. Across the study: Carrying CMV and the relevant HLA type showed in public TCR beta signatures. Study results and caveats: HLA-C-restricted CMV-specific TCR beta clonotypes prevailed in the ex vivo response.

TCRdb itself ran the reads through MiXCR, one entry per CDR3 protein. The sample lists about 200,000 distinct CDR3 sequences; more than 9% were seen once. This clonotype was counted many times. Its antigen is not identified. CDR1 is SGHTA and CDR2 is FQGNSA in the germline V gene. Trimming shortened V by 5 bases and J by 1 base, and 8 bases separated the two germline ends. The CDR3 spans 13 residues. This clonotype originated in a human donor in good health (CMV status not recorded). Some clones in this sample may be carry-over from other donors' samples. Specimen: PBMCs. This chain connects TRBV7-2 to TRBJ1-1; D remains ambiguous. CDR3 sequence (DNA): TGTGCCAGCAGCCCTCTGCAGAACACTGAAGCTTTCTTT. This encodes CASSPLQNTEAFF.